These 28 T cell receptor beta chains share one sample of origin, sequenced in a study of OX40 agonist ivuxolimab in advanced cancers. Generated by immunoSEQ multiplex PCR, the TCRdb table keeps only in-frame clones and is missing some. Among tens of thousands of clones, 86% were seen once, and the ten largest hold roughly 2.7%. The sequencing here drew on CD4+ or CD8+ T cells sorted from blood, taken in a trial of the OX40 agonist ivuxolimab. These receptors were taken from an adult with an advanced solid tumor such as melanoma, head and neck, liver or kidney cancer.

The chain combines TRBV6-1 with TRBJ1-4, with D perhaps matching TRBD1 (5 bases). CDR3 length equals 14 residues. Germline CDR1 is MNHNS and CDR2 is SASEGT. The germline V and J ends were trimmed by 10 bases and 1 base, with 13 bases remaining between them. The CDR3 nucleotides read TGTGCCACTAGACGACAGTTAACTAATGAAAAACTGTTTTTT. Translated, it gives CATRRQLTNEKLFF.

The chain employs TRBV18 and TRBJ2-5; D ambiguous. The CDR3 sequence is 13 residues long. Germline CDR1 reads KGHSH; CDR2 reads LQKENI. Trimming shortened V by 3 bases and J by 1 base, and 6 bases separated the two germline ends. CDR3 coding DNA: TGTGCCAGCTCACCTAGCTCCCAAGAGACCCAGTACTTC. This encodes CASSPSSQETQYF.

V usage is TRBV9 and J usage is TRBJ1-4; maybe TRBD1 (6 bases). The CDR3 totals 16 residues. With 0 bases removed from V and 0 bases from J, the gap between germline ends came to 9 bases. Germline CDR1 is SGDLS and CDR2 is YYNGEE. In nucleotides, the CDR3 is TGTGCCAGCAGCGTAGGCAGGGGAACAACTAATGAAAAACTGTTTTTT. Residues: CASSVGRGTTNEKLFF.

This clone occurred once. The V and J genes are TRBV5-1 and TRBJ2-7; 9 bases map to TRBD1. The CDR3 covers 14 residues. V dropped 0 bases and J dropped 3; count of bases not matched to a gene: 1. The germline V gene encodes CDR1 SGHRS and CDR2 YFSETQ. As DNA, the CDR3 is TGCGCCAGCAGCTTGGGGGACAGGGTCTACGAGCAGTACTTC. Translating gives CASSLGDRVYEQYF.

The chain joins TRBV4-2 to TRBJ2-5; TRBD1 matches 8 bases. This CDR3 is built from 14 residues. V lost 3 bases and J lost 9; bases outside the gene matches: 9. Germline V CDR1 and CDR2: LGHNA, YNFKEQ. The CDR3 protein is CASSQNRGVGAQYF. The CDR3 DNA is TGTGCCAGCAGCCAGAACAGGGGGGTAGGAGCCCAGTACTTC.

This sequence joins TRBV7-2 and TRBJ2-2; 7 bases align to TRBD1. Losses at the gene ends were 7 bases for V and 4 bases for J; bases not matched to a gene: 9. The CDR3 sequence is 15 residues long. CDR1 is SGHTA, CDR2 FQGNSA, per germline. This CDR3 reads CASTLTGVRTGELFF. The CDR3 coding sequence is TGTGCCAGCACCCTAACAGGGGTCCGCACCGGGGAGCTGTTTTTT.

The rearrangement links TRBV5-1 to TRBJ2-5; D tentatively reads TRBD1 or TRBD2 (5 bases each). This CDR3 comprises 15 residues. CDR1 SGHRS and CDR2 YFSETQ come from the germline V gene. Trimming took 4 bases from V and 5 from J, leaving 18 bases between them. CDR3 in DNA: TGCGCCAGCAGCATCGGGACCGGGCGTCAGGAGACCCAGTACTTC. It yields the protein CASSIGTGRQETQYF.

The rearrangement uses TRBV9 and TRBJ2-3, with D maybe TRBD1 (5 bases). In germline, CDR1 is SGDLS, CDR2 YYNGEE. Deletions cut 4 bases from V and 6 bases from J, with 12 bases between. The CDR3 contains 13 residues. The CDR3 protein is CASSPRVRDTQYF. CDR3 DNA sequence: TGTGCCAGCAGCCCCAGGGTGAGGGATACGCAGTATTTT.

The J gene is TRBJ1-4, the V gene TRBV19; no firm D call. Germline CDR1 is LNHDA and CDR2 is SQIVND (reference sequence). The CDR3 is made up of 14 amino acids. The V gene lost 6 bases and the J gene lost 8 bases, with 16 bases spanning the gap. CDR3 residues: CASRTEQLGEKLFF. The CDR3 coding sequence is TGTGCCAGTAGGACGGAACAACTGGGGGAAAAACTGTTTTTT.

This sequence joins TRBV6-5 and TRBJ2-1; 7 positions match TRBD2. This CDR3 contains 14 residues. From germline, CDR1 is MNHEY and CDR2 SVGAGI. After removal of 2 bases from V and 4 bases from J, the junction contained 2 bases not matched to a gene. CDR3 sequence reads: CASSYEAGYNEQFF. In nucleotides, the CDR3 is TGTGCCAGCAGTTACGAAGCGGGGTACAATGAGCAGTTCTTC.

This chain connects TRBV18 to TRBJ2-4; D may correspond to TRBD1 or TRBD2 (5 bases each). V lost 4 bases, J lost 3 bases, and 10 bases lay in between. This CDR3 region has 14 residues. Per the germline V gene, CDR1 is KGHSH and CDR2 is LQKENI. CDR3 nucleotide sequence: TGTGCCAGCTCACTCGGGACGGGCAAAAACATTCAGTACTTC. Amino acid sequence: CASSLGTGKNIQYF.

The gene calls are TRBV6-1 and TRBJ1-2, with 10 bases identical to TRBD1. This CDR3 has 11 residues. CDR1 and CDR2 from the germline V gene are MNHNS and SASEGT. Trimming at V came to 5 bases and at J to 13 bases, leaving 4 bases not matched to a gene. CDR3 nucleotide sequence: TGTGCCAGCAGTTCCGACAGGGGGCCCACCTTC. It is translated as CASSSDRGPTF.

The V gene is TRBV5-4, the J gene TRBJ1-4, with 8 bases that match TRBD1. Germline CDR1 reads SGHNT; CDR2 reads YYREEE (reference sequence). There are 15 residues in the CDR3. V lost 4 bases, J lost 7 bases, and 9 bases stayed unmatched. This chain's CDR3 is CASSTDLTGVEKLFF. For the CDR3, the DNA is TGTGCCAGCAGCACCGATCTGACAGGGGTTGAAAAACTGTTTTTT.

This chain connects TRBV18 to TRBJ1-2, with a tentative D call TRBD1 (6 bases). The CDR3 contains 16 residues. Trimming shortened V by 0 bases and J by 0 bases, and 11 bases separated the two germline ends. Germline values: CDR1 KGHSH, CDR2 LQKENI. The CDR3 DNA reads as TGTGCCAGCTCACCACCGGGGGGGCTAGCTAACTATGGCTACACCTTC. It specifies CASSPPGGLANYGYTF.

The chain has TRBV7-2 and TRBJ2-5; D is ambiguous. The length of the CDR3 is 13 residues. Germline loops: CDR1 SGHTA, CDR2 FQGNSA. V lost 5 bases and J lost 5, with 12 bases in between. The CDR3 reads CASSPGHGETQYF. CDR3 bases: TGTGCCAGCAGCCCGGGCCACGGGGAGACCCAGTACTTC.

This clone showed up just once. In nucleotides, the CDR3 is TGTGCCATCGGGGACAGTACCTACGAGCAGTACTTC. Amino acid sequence: CAIGDSTYEQYF. The chain recombines TRBV10-3 with TRBJ2-7; 7 positions agree with TRBD1. The germline V gene has CDR1 ENHRY and CDR2 SYGVKD. Trimming took 8 bases from V and 2 from J; bases not matched to a gene: 3. This CDR3 is 12 amino acids long.

The rearrangement joins TRBV6-5 to TRBJ2-7, with D possibly TRBD1 on 6 matching bases. The CDR3 has 12 residues. Germline CDR1 MNHEY, CDR2 SVGAGI. V lost 6 bases to trimming and J lost 6 bases, with 12 bases between them. Here the CDR3 DNA reads TGTGCCAGCAGAAGGACAGTAGGCGAGCAGTACTTC. Its translation: CASRRTVGEQYF.

The table lists this clone with a count of one. CDR3 sequence reads: CASSVGGTAFTEAFF. As DNA, the CDR3 is TGTGCCAGCAGCGTTGGGGGGACAGCTTTCACTGAAGCTTTCTTT. V usage is TRBV9 and J usage is TRBJ1-1, with 7 bases fitting TRBD1. Germline V lookup: CDR1 SGDLS, CDR2 YYNGEE. Trimming at V came to 2 bases and at J to 4 bases, leaving 8 bases not matched to a gene. The CDR3 totals 15 residues.

The CDR3 here is CAISGLGLASNTGELFF. CDR3 in DNA: TGTGCCATCAGTGGATTAGGACTAGCGAGTAACACCGGGGAGCTGTTTTTT. The J gene is TRBJ2-2, the V gene TRBV10-3; 9 positions agree with TRBD2. The CDR3 is made up of 17 amino acids. Trimming removed 4 bases from V and 2 bases from J; junction bases left unmatched: 8. CDR1 and CDR2 from the germline V gene are ENHRY and SYGVKD.

The J gene is TRBJ2-1, the V gene TRBV5-1; D unresolved. Germline V lookup: CDR1 SGHRS, CDR2 YFSETQ. The V end was cut by 5 bases, the J end by 10 bases, with 10 bases between. The CDR3 covers 11 residues. The DNA of the CDR3 is TGCGCCAGCAGAGAAGTCAGCGAGCAGTTCTTC. Its translation: CASREVSEQFF.

The chain uses TRBV30 and TRBJ2-7, with D perhaps assigned TRBD1 or TRBD2 (6 bases each). With 4 bases removed from V and 5 bases from J, the gap between germline ends came to 9 bases. Germline-derived CDR1 and CDR2 are GTSNPN and SVGIG (reference sequence). The CDR3 is 11 amino acids. CDR3 coding DNA: TGTGCCTGGACGGGGGCTGACGAGCAGTACTTC. Translated: CAWTGADEQYF.

The chain links TRBV30 to TRBJ2-5; D remains unclear. CDR3 length equals 11 residues. V gave up 0 bases and J gave up 6 bases, with 5 bases separating them. Germline V CDR1 and CDR2: GTSNPN, SVGIG (reference sequence). The CDR3 nucleotides read TGTGCCTGGAGTGTAATCAAGACCCAGTACTTC. Amino acid sequence: CAWSVIKTQYF.

To note about this clone: The junction departs from the called germline gene at one end, perhaps through a read error. V is TRBV7-7 and J is TRBJ2-1; 7 bases agree with TRBD2. Germline V gene lookup returns CDR1 SSHAT and CDR2 FNYEAQ (reference sequence). The CDR3 runs 14 residues. CDR3 amino acids: CASSLEGLYNEQFF. For the CDR3, the DNA is TGTGCTAGCAGCTTAGAGGGACTATACAATGAGCAGTTCTTC. Full variable domain (missing parts from reference TRBV7-7 and TRBJ2-1): GAGVSQSPRYKVTKRGQDVTLRCDPISSHATLYWYQQALGQGPEFLTYFNYEAQPDKSGLPSDRFSAERPEGSISTLTIQRTEQRDSAMYRCASSLEGLYNEQFFGPGTRLTVL.

The chain joins TRBV29-1 to TRBJ1-5; D remains ambiguous. The CDR3 consists of 11 residues. V was cut by 4 bases and J by 9 bases, with 10 bases left in between. CDR1 and CDR2 (germline): SQVTM, ANQGSEA. The CDR3 nucleotides read TGCAGCGTTGGGGGAACGGGGCCCCAGCATTTT. Translation gives CSVGGTGPQHF.

J is TRBJ1-1 and V is TRBV11-2, with D possibly being TRBD1 (5 bases). V lost 1 base, J lost 0 bases, and 9 bases lay in between. Per the germline V gene, CDR1 is SGHAT and CDR2 is FQNNGV. CDR3 length: 15 residues. The CDR3 reads CASSLGAGMNTEAFF. The DNA for the CDR3 is TGTGCCAGCAGCTTAGGAGCAGGGATGAACACTGAAGCTTTCTTT. The whole variable domain, filled in from reference TRBV11-2 and TRBJ1-1, reads EAGVAQSPRYKIIEKRQSVAFWCNPISGHATLYWYQQILGQGPKLLIQFQNNGVVDDSQLPKDRFSAERLKGVDSTLKIQPAKLEDSAVYLCASSLGAGMNTEAFFGQGTRLTVV.

V usage is TRBV7-2 and J usage is TRBJ1-6, with 9 bases aligning to TRBD1. CDR1 is SGHTA and CDR2 is FQGNSA in the germline V gene. Losses at the gene ends were 0 bases for V and 11 bases for J; bases not matched to a gene: 8. The CDR3 contains 16 residues. The CDR3 DNA reads as TGTGCCAGCAGCTTAGCGTCGGGACAGGGTCGGACACCCCTCCACTTT. This encodes CASSLASGQGRTPLHF.

This chain connects TRBV29-1 to TRBJ2-1, with D maybe TRBD1 (6 bases). Deletions cut 3 bases from V and 9 bases from J, with 12 bases between. This CDR3 comprises 12 residues. Germline V gives CDR1 SQVTM, CDR2 ANQGSEA. The CDR3 nucleotides read TGCAGCGTTGATTCCCAGGGGACTGAGCAGTTCTTC. Protein sequence: CSVDSQGTEQFF.

The chain recombines TRBV11-3 with TRBJ2-2; 8 bases match TRBD2. CDR3 length: 14 residues. V lost 5 bases, J lost 4 bases, and 3 bases stayed unmatched. Germline loops: CDR1 SGHNT, CDR2 YENEEA. CDR3 loop: CASSREGATGELFF. CDR3 sequence (DNA): TGTGCCAGCAGCCGGGAGGGAGCCACCGGGGAGCTGTTTTTT. Combining the CDR3 with reference TRBV11-3 and TRBJ2-2 gives the whole variable domain EAGVVQSPRYKIIEKKQPVAFWCNPISGHNTLYWYLQNLGQGPELLIRYENEEAVDDSQLPKDRFSAERLKGVDSTLKIQPAELGDSAVYLCASSREGATGELFFGEGSRLTVL.